This TCR beta chain was sequenced in a study of blood T cell repertoires in COVID-19. The germline CDR1 and CDR2 sequences are SGHTA and FQGNSA. J was trimmed by 11 bases and V by 0 bases; bases with no gene match: 17. CDR3 size: 19 residues. As processed by the authors: It was from reference gene primer amplification that nucleated cell counts were estimated. Produced via immunoSEQ multiplex PCR; TCRdb's table is partial and in-frame only. V, J and clone size are those of that table, while D and trimming were read from the DNA. Found here are some 190,000 clones, more than 75% of them singletons; the top ten hold about 5%.

V and J are TRBV7-2 and TRBJ2-1; 12 nucleotides align to TRBD2. Sequences were obtained from peripheral blood. This receptor was identified in a woman of 80 years or more with acute or convalescent COVID-19. CDR3 nucleotide sequence: TGTGCCAGCAGCTTAGCCGTAGCGGGGCGAGCTAGCGGGAGGGTTCAGCAGTTCTTC. Translation: CASSLAVAGRASGRVQQFF.